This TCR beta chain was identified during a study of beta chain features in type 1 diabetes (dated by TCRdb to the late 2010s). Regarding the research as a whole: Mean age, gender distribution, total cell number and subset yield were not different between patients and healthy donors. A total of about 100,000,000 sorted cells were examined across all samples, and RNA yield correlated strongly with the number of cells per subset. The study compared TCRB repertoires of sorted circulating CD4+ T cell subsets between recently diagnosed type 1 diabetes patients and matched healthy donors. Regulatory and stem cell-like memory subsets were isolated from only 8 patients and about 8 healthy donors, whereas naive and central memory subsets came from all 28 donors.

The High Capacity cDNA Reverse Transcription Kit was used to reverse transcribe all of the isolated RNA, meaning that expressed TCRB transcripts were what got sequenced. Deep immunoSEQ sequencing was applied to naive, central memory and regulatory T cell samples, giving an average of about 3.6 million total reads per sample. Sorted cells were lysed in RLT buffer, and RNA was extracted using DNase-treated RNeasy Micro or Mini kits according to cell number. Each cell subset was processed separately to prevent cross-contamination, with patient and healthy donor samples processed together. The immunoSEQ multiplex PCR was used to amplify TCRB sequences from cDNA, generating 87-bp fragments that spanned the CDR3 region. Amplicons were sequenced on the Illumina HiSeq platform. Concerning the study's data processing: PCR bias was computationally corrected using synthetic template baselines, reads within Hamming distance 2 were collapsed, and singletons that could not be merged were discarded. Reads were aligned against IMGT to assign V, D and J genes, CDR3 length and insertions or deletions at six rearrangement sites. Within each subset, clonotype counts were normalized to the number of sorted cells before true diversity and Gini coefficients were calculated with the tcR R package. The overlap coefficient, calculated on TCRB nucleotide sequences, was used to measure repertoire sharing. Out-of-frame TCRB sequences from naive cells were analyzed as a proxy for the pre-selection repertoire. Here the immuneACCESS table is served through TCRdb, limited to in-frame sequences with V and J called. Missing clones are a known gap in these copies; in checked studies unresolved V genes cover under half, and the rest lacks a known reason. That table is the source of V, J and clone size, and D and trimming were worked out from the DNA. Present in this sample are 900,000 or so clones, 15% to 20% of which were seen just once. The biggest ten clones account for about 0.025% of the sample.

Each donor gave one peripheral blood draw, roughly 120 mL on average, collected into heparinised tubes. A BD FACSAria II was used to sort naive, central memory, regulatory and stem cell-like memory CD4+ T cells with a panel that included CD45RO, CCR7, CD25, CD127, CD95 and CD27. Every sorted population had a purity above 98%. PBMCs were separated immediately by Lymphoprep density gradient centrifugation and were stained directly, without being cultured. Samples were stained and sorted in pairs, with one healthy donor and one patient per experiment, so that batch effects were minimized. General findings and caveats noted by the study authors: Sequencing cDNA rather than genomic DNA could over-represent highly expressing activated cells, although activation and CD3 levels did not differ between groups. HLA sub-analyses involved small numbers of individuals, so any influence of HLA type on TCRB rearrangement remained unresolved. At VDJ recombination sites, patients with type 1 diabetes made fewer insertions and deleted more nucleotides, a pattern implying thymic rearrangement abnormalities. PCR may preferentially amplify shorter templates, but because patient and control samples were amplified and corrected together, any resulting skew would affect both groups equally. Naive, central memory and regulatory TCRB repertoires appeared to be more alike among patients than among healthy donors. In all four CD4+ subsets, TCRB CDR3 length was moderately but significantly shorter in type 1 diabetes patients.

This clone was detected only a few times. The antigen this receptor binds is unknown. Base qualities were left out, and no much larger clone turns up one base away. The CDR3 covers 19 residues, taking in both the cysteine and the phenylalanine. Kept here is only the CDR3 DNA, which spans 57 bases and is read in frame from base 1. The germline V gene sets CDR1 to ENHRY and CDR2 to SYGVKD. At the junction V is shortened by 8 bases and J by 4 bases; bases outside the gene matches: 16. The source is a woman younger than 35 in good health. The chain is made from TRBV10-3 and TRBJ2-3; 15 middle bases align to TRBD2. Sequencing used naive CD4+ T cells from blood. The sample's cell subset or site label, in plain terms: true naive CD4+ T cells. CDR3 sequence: CAIRPGLAGGLGVSDTQYF. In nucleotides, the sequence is TGTGCCATCCGCCCAGGACTAGCGGGAGGGCTTGGGGTGTCAGATACGCAGTATTTT.